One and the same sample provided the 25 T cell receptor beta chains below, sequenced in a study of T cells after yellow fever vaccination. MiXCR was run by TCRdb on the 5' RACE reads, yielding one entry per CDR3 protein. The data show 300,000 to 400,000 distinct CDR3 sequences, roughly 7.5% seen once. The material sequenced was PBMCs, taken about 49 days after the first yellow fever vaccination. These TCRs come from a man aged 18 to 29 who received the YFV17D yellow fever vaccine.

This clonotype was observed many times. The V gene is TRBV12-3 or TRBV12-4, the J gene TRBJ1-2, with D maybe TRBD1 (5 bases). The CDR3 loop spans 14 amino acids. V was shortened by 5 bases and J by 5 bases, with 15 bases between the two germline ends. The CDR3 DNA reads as TGTGCCAGCAGTCTCAATTACGGGGGGTATGGCTACACCTTC. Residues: CASSLNYGGYGYTF.

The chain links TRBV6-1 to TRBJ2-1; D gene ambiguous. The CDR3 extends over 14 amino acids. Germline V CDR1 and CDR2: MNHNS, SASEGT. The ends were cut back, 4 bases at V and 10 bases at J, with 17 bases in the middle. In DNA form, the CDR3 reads TGTGCCAGCAGTGCGTTGGCAGCCTTATGGGAGCAGTTCTTC. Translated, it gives CASSALAALWEQFF.

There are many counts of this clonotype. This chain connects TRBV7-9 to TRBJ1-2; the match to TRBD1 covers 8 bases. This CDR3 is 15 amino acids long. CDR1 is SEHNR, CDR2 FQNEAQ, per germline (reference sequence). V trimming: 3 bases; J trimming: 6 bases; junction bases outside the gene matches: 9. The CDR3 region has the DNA TGTGCCAGCAGCTTGGGGACAGGTGCGTGGGATGGCTACACCTTC. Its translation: CASSLGTGAWDGYTF.

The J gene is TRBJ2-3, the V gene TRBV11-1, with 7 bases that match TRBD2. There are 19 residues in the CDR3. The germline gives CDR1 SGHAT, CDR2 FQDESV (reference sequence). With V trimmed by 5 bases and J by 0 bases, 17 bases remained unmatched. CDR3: CASSPINRDYLMSTDTQYF. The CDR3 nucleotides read TGTGCCAGCAGCCCGATCAACCGGGACTACCTTATGAGCACAGATACGCAGTATTTT.

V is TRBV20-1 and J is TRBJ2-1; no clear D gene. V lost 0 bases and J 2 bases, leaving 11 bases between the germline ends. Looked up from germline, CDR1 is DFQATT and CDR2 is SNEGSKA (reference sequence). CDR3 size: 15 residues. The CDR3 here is CSARDGHRAYNEQFF. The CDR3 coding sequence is TGCAGTGCTAGAGATGGCCATCGAGCCTACAATGAGCAGTTCTTC.

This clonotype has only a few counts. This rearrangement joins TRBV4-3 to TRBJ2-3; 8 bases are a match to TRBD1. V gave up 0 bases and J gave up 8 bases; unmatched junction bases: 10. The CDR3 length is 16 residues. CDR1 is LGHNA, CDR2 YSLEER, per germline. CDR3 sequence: CASSQDRVRGQSTQYF. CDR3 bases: TGCGCCAGCAGCCAAGATCGTGTCAGGGGGCAAAGTACGCAGTATTTT.

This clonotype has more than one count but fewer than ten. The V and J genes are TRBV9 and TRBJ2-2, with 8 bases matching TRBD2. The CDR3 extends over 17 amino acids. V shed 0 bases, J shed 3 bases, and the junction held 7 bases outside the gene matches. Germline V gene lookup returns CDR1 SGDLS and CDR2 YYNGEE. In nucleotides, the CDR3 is TGTGCCAGCAGCGTAGCTACGGCGGGGGGCCACACCGGGGAGCTGTTTTTT. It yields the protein CASSVATAGGHTGELFF.

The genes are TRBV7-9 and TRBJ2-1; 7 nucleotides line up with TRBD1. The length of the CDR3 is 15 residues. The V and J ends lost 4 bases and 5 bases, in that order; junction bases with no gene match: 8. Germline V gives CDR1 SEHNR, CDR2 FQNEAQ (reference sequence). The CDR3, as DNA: TGTGCCAGCAGCTACCTGACAGGGCCCCACAATGAGCAGTTCTTC. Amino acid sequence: CASSYLTGPHNEQFF.

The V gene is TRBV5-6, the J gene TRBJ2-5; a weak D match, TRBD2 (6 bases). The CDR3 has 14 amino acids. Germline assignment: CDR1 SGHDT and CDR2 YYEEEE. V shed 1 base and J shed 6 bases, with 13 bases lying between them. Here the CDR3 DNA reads TGTGCCAGCAGCTTGCCGGGGGAGTGGCAGACCCAGTACTTC. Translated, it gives CASSLPGEWQTQYF.

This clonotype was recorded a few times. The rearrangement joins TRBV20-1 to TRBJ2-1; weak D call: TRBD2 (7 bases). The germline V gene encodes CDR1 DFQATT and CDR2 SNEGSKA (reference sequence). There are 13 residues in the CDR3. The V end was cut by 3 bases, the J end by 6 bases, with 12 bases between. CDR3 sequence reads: CSARGGLSNEQFF. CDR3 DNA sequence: TGCAGTGCTAGGGGGGGGCTATCCAATGAGCAGTTCTTC.

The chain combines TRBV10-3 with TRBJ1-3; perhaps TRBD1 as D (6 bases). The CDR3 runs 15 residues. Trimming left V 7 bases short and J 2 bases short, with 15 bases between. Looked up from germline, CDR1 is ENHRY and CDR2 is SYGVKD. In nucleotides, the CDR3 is TGTGCCATCACCAGGACAGACCGGCCTGGAAACACCATATATTTT. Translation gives CAITRTDRPGNTIYF.

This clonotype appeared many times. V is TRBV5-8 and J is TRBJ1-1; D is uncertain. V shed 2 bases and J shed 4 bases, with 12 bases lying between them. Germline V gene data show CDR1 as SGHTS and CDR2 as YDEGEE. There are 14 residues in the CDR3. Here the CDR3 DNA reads TGTGCCAGCAGCTTTTCCGGGGTTGTCACTGAAGCTTTCTTT. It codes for CASSFSGVVTEAFF.

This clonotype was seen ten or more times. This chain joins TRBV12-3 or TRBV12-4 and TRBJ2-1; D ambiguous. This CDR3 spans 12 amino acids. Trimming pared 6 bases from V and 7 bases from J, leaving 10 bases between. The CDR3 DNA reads TGTGCCAGCAGCCGAGTAGGGAATGAGCAGTTCTTC. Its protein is CASSRVGNEQFF.

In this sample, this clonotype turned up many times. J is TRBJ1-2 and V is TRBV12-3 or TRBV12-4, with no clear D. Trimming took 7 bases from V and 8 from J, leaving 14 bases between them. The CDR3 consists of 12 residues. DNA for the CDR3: TGTGCCAGCAAGCTGCAAGCCGGGGGCTACACCTTC. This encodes CASKLQAGGYTF.

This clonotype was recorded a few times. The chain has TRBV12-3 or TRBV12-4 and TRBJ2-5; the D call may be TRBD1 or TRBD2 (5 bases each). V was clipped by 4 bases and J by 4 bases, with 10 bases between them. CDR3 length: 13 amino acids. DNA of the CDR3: TGTGCCAGCAGTTATGAGGGGTTAGAGACCCAGTACTTC. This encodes CASSYEGLETQYF.

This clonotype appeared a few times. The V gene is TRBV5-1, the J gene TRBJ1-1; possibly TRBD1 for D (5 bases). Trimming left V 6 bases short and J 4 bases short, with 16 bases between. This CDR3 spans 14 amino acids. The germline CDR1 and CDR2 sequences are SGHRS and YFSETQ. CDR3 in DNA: TGCGCCAGCAAGAATCAGGGAGAGGGCACTGAAGCTTTCTTT. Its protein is CASKNQGEGTEAFF.

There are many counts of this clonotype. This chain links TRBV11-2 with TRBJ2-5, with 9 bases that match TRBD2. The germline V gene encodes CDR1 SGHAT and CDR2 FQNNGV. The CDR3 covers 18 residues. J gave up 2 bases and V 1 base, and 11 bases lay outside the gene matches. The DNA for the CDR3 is TGTGCCAGCAGCTTAGTAAGCCTAGCGGGGCTACTACAAGAGACCCAGTACTTC. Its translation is CASSLVSLAGLLQETQYF.

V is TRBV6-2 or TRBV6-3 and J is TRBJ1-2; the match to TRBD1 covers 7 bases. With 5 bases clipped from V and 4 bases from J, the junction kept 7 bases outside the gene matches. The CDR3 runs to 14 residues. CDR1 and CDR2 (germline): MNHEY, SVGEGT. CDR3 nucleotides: TGTGCCAGCAGTACGGGACAGCCAGCCTATGGCTACACCTTC. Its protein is CASSTGQPAYGYTF.

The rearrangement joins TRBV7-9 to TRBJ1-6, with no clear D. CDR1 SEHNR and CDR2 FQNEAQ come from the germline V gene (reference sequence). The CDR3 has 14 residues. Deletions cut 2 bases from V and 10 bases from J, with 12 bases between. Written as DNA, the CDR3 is TGTGCCAGCAGCTTAAACCCCCCCGGGTCACCCCTCCACTTT. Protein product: CASSLNPPGSPLHF.

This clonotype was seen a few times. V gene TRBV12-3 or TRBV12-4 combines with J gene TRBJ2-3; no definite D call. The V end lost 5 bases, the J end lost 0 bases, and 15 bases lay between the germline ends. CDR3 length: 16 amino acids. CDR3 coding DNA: TGTGCCAGCAGTCTAGGAAGCGTTACTAGCACAGATACGCAGTATTTT. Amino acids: CASSLGSVTSTDTQYF.

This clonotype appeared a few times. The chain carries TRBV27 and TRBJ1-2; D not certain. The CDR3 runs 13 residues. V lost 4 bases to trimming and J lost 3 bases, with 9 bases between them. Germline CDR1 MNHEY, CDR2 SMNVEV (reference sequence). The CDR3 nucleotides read TGTGCCAGCAGTTCCCCGCGGGACTATGGCTACACCTTC. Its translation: CASSSPRDYGYTF.

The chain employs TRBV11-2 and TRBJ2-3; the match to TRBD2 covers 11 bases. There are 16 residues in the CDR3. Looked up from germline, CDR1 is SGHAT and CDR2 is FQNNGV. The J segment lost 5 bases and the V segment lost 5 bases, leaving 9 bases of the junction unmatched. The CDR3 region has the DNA TGTGCCAGCAGCGGGACTCGACTAGCGGGGAGAGATACGCAGTATTTT. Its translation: CASSGTRLAGRDTQYF.

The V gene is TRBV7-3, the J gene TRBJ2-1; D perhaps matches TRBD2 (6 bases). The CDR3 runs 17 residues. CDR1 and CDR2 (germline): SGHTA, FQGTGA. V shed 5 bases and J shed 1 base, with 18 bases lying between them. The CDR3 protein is CASSPHGALASYNEQFF. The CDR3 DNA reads TGTGCCAGCAGCCCTCACGGGGCACTAGCATCCTACAATGAGCAGTTCTTC.

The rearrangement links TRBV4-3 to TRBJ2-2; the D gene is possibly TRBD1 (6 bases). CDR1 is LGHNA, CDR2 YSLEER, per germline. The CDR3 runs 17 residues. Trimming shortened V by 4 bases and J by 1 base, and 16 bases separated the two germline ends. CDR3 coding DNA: TGCGCCAGCAGCCGCCACCTTACGGGACAGAACACCGGGGAGCTGTTTTTT. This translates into CASSRHLTGQNTGELFF.

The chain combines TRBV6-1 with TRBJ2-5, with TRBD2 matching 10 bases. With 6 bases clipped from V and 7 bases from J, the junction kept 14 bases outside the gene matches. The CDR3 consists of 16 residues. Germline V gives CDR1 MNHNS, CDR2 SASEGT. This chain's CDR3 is CASSRSSGGTRSTQYF. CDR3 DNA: TGTGCCAGCAGCCGATCTAGCGGGGGTACCAGATCGACCCAGTACTTC.